This is a list of T cell receptor beta chains from one sample in a study of graft-versus-host responses after intestinal transplantation. Libraries were prepared by immunoSEQ multiplex PCR; TCRdb keeps only in-frame clonotypes and omits some of them. The sample holds 95,000 to 110,000 clones; over 80% are singletons and the top ten take around 0.76%. For these TCRs, the target antigens are not known. Source: unstimulated CD4+ T cells sorted from spleen or lymph node cells, taken before transplant. Receptor source: a human donor who was the organ donor for an intestinal transplant. CDR3s include the opening cysteine and the closing phenylalanine or tryptophan.

v_gene	CDR3aa
TRBV5-4	CASSSTTGAGNTIYF
TRBV21-1	CASSKQAEQYF
TRBV14	CASSRGGLAGTDTQYF
TRBV15	CATSIPGTGLYEQYF
TRBV11-1	CASSKGWNQPQHF
TRBV5-4	CASSLTGTGLETQYF
TRBV7-9	CASSLLGHGEKLFF
TRBV5-6	CASSNLAGGPYVTQYF
TRBV18	CASSPTGGEETQYF
TRBV5-1	CASSSMTLTGELFF
TRBV6-6	CASRSSGTTYEQYF
TRBV18	CASSPPTGGRNSPLHF
TRBV10-1	CASSSIWTPTEAFF